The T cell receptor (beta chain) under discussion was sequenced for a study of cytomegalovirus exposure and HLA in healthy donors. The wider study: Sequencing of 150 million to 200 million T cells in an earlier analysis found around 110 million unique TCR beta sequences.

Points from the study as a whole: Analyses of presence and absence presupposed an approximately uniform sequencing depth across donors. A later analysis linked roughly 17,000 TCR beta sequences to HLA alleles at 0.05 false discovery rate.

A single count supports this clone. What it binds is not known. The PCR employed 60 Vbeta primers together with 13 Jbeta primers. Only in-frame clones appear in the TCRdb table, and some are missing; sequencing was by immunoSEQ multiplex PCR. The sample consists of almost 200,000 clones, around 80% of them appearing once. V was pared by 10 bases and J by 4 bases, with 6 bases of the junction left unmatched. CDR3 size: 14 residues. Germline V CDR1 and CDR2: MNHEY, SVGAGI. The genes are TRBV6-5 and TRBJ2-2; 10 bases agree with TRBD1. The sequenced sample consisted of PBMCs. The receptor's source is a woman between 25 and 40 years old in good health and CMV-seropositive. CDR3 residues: CATQGQGFTGELFF. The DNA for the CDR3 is TGTGCCACCCAGGGACAGGGGTTCACCGGGGAGCTGTTTTTT.